The 27 T cell receptor beta chains below all came from one sample that was sequenced in a study of T-cell reconstitution after alpha-beta-depleted transplantation in children. Unique molecular identifiers were built into the TCRbeta library. TCRdb itself ran the PCR reads through MiXCR, one entry per CDR3 protein. Of 200,000 or so distinct CDR3 sequences in the sample, roughly 8.1% were seen once. The source was PBMCs, mostly from graft donor cells, collected 360 days after TCRalphabeta/CD19-depleted stem cell transplant. All receptors derive from a male patient between 2 and 15 years old who had a stem cell transplant for acute myeloid leukemia, so the T cells may come from the graft donor.

This clonotype was seen ten or more times. The chain carries TRBV20-1 and TRBJ2-2; the D is unclear. The V and J ends lost 5 bases and 2 bases respectively, with 9 bases between them. This CDR3 has 13 residues. Germline-derived CDR1 and CDR2 are DFQATT and SNEGSKA (reference sequence). The CDR3 nucleotides are TGCAGTGCTCGACTCTTCAACACCGGGGAGCTGTTTTTT. This codes for CSARLFNTGELFF.

The table lists this clonotype with many counts. V is TRBV7-6 and J is TRBJ2-5; D remains ambiguous. Trimming left V 2 bases short and J 5 bases short, with 9 bases between. Looked up from germline, CDR1 is SGHVS and CDR2 is FNYEAQ. The length of the CDR3 is 13 residues. This chain's CDR3 is CASSLLDGETQYF. The CDR3, as DNA: TGTGCCAGCAGCTTATTGGATGGGGAGACCCAGTACTTC.

This clonotype came up many times. This chain connects TRBV5-5 to TRBJ2-5; D is unclear. Germline CDR1 is SGHKS and CDR2 is YYEKEE (reference sequence). V was clipped by 4 bases and J by 2 bases, with 12 bases between them. The CDR3 runs to 14 residues. The CDR3 sequence is CASSLGLGQETQYF. The CDR3 DNA reads TGTGCCAGCAGCCTAGGTTTAGGTCAAGAGACCCAGTACTTC.

There are many counts of this clonotype. The V gene is TRBV6-5, the J gene TRBJ2-2; 10 nucleotides line up with TRBD2. With V trimmed by 4 bases and J by 6 bases, 14 bases remained unmatched. CDR1 and CDR2 from the germline V gene are MNHEY and SVGAGI. The CDR3 is 18 residues long. CDR3 sequence (DNA): TGTGCCAGCAGTTGGGCCCCCCCGGGACTAGCGACTCCCGGGGAGCTGTTTTTT. It codes for CASSWAPPGLATPGELFF.

This clonotype was seen only a few times. The chain uses TRBV5-1 and TRBJ2-5; either TRBD1 or TRBD2 may fit D (5 bases each). Germline V gene lookup returns CDR1 SGHRS and CDR2 YFSETQ. This CDR3 region has 17 residues. V shed 1 base and J shed 4 bases, with 20 bases lying between them. CDR3 coding DNA: TGCGCCAGCAGCTTGATGGTGGGGCTTGACGCGGGAGAGACCCAGTACTTC. Residues: CASSLMVGLDAGETQYF.

This clonotype came up many times. CDR3 region: CRATGGERTEAFF. CDR3 sequence (DNA): TGCAGAGCGACAGGGGGCGAGCGAACTGAAGCTTTCTTT. This chain links TRBV20-1 with TRBJ1-1; 10 bases agree with TRBD1. The CDR3 covers 13 residues. Germline V CDR1 and CDR2: DFQATT, SNEGSKA (reference sequence).

This chain uses TRBV6-1 with TRBJ2-1, with 10 bases matching TRBD1. The J segment lost 6 bases and the V segment lost 7 bases, leaving 6 bases of the junction unmatched. Germline V gene sequence: CDR1 MNHNS, CDR2 SASEGT. The CDR3 has 14 amino acids. The CDR3 spells CASKVGQGFNEQFF. As DNA, the CDR3 is TGTGCCAGCAAGGTGGGACAGGGGTTCAATGAGCAGTTCTTC.

This chain links TRBV12-3 or TRBV12-4 with TRBJ2-5, with 9 bases lining up with TRBD2. With 7 bases clipped from V and 1 base from J, the junction kept 4 bases outside the gene matches. The CDR3 is made up of 14 amino acids. The chain's CDR3 is CASKVAGAQETQYF. The CDR3 DNA is TGTGCCAGCAAGGTAGCGGGAGCCCAAGAGACCCAGTACTTC.

In DNA, the CDR3 is TGTGCCACCAGTGACCCGGGGCGCACAGATACGCAGTATTTT. Translating gives CATSDPGRTDTQYF. J is TRBJ2-3 and V is TRBV24-1; D may be TRBD1 or TRBD2 (5 bases each). Trimming stripped 4 bases from V and 1 base from J, with 8 bases between. Looked up from germline, CDR1 is KGHDR and CDR2 is SFDVKD. This CDR3 region has 14 residues.

Ten or more counts support this clonotype. V usage is TRBV20-1 and J usage is TRBJ2-1; D call uncertain. Germline V gives CDR1 DFQATT, CDR2 SNEGSKA (reference sequence). CDR3 length: 13 amino acids. The germline V and J ends were trimmed by 3 bases and 1 base, with 7 bases remaining between them. Here the CDR3 reads CSASDASYNEQFF. The CDR3 DNA is TGCAGTGCTAGCGACGCATCCTACAATGAGCAGTTCTTC.

The CDR3 loop reads CASSQHDGEQYV. In DNA, the CDR3 is TGCGCCAGCAGCCAACACGACGGGGAGCAGTACGTC. This chain connects TRBV4-3 to TRBJ2-7; D is ambiguous. V lost 2 bases, J lost 7 bases, and 9 bases lay in between. Germline V gives CDR1 LGHNA, CDR2 YSLEER. The length of the CDR3 is 12 residues.

This clonotype was detected ten times or more. This chain uses TRBV28 with TRBJ2-3; D not resolved. Germline V CDR1 and CDR2: MDHEN, SYDVKM. The V end was cut by 6 bases, the J end by 1 base, with 17 bases between. The CDR3 contains 16 residues. The CDR3 here is CASSLRVPYGTDTQYF. The CDR3 region has the DNA TGTGCCAGCAGCTTAAGGGTACCTTACGGCACAGATACGCAGTATTTT.

This clonotype was observed a few times. The chain couples TRBV7-8 to TRBJ2-3; D tentatively fits TRBD1 or TRBD2 (6 bases each). The CDR3 is 14 residues long. Germline values: CDR1 SGHVS, CDR2 FQNEAQ. V lost 4 bases and J 4 bases, leaving 12 bases between the germline ends. In DNA form, the CDR3 reads TGTGCCAGCAGCTCTACGGGGGCCTCAGATACGCAGTATTTT. It codes for CASSSTGASDTQYF.

The chain recombines TRBV7-8 with TRBJ2-1; D tentatively reads TRBD1 or TRBD2 (5 bases each). There are 15 residues in the CDR3. The germline CDR1 and CDR2 sequences are SGHVS and FQNEAQ. V was trimmed by 6 bases and J by 4 bases, leaving 16 bases between them. CDR3 amino acids: CASRPGTVEYNEQFF. The DNA for the CDR3 is TGTGCCAGCAGGCCAGGGACCGTGGAGTACAATGAGCAGTTCTTC.

This clonotype was observed a few times. This chain joins TRBV5-6 and TRBJ1-1; D gene uncertain. V was pared by 1 base and J by 2 bases, with 12 bases between. Looked up from germline, CDR1 is SGHDT and CDR2 is YYEEEE. The CDR3 is 15 amino acids. The CDR3 sequence: CASSLLAVKNTEAFF. The CDR3 DNA sequence: TGTGCCAGCAGCTTGTTGGCAGTTAAAAACACTGAAGCTTTCTTT.

This clonotype was recorded a few times. The rearrangement joins TRBV4-3 to TRBJ2-5, with a weak D call TRBD2 (5 bases). CDR1 and CDR2 (germline): LGHNA, YSLEER. V lost 0 bases to trimming and J lost 0 bases, with 14 bases between them. CDR3 length: 17 residues. For the CDR3, the DNA is TGCGCCAGCAGCCAAGATCTGGCGCGGGCCTACCAAGAGACCCAGTACTTC. It translates to CASSQDLARAYQETQYF.

Ten or more counts support this clonotype. The chain has TRBV6-5 and TRBJ1-4; D is unclear. The V and J ends lost 0 bases and 1 base respectively, with 3 bases between them. The CDR3 is made up of 14 amino acids. Germline V gene data show CDR1 as MNHEY and CDR2 as SVGAGI. CDR3 in amino acids: CASSYSRTNEKLFF. The CDR3 region has the DNA TGTGCCAGCAGTTACTCGAGAACTAATGAAAAACTGTTTTTT.

This clonotype was seen a few times. The rearrangement uses TRBV10-3 and TRBJ2-7, with TRBD2 matching 10 bases. This CDR3 has 16 amino acids. Germline V CDR1 and CDR2: ENHRY, SYGVKD. V was clipped by 10 bases and J by 1 base; unmatched bases: 13. CDR3 residues: CATRTAPGLASYEQYF. The CDR3 nucleotides are TGTGCCACCAGAACAGCCCCGGGACTAGCGTCCTACGAGCAGTACTTC.

This clonotype has just a few counts. J is TRBJ1-2 and V is TRBV12-3 or TRBV12-4, with D hard to call. Trimming cost V 4 bases and J 0 bases, with 6 bases left between them. The CDR3 is 13 residues long. The CDR3 nucleotides are TGTGCCAGCAGTTGGGCGGCTAACTATGGCTACACCTTC. It codes for CASSWAANYGYTF.

This clonotype has just a few counts. The chain employs TRBV9 and TRBJ1-1; TRBD1 agrees at 8 bases. CDR1 is SGDLS and CDR2 is YYNGEE in the germline V gene. The CDR3 runs 13 residues. J lost 7 bases, V lost 0 bases, and 2 bases had no gene match. In DNA form, the CDR3 reads TGTGCCAGCAGCGTAGGACAGGGGAGTGAAGCTTTCTTT. It encodes CASSVGQGSEAFF. The whole variable domain, remainder taken from reference TRBV9 and TRBJ1-1, is DSGVTQTPKHLITATGQRVTLRCSPRSGDLSVYWYQQSLDQGLQFLIQYYNGEERAKGNILERFSAQQFPDLHSELNLSSLELGDSALYFCASSVGQGSEAFFGQGTRLTVV.

In its sample, this clonotype was seen a few times. V gene TRBV28 combines with J gene TRBJ1-2; TRBD1 aligns across 7 bases. V was clipped by 3 bases and J by 5 bases; unmatched bases: 6. CDR1 and CDR2 from the germline V gene are MDHEN and SYDVKM. This CDR3 is built from 14 residues. CDR3 DNA: TGTGCCAGCAGTTTCGCCCGGACAGGTTATGGCTACACCTTC. As protein: CASSFARTGYGYTF.

This clonotype was observed many times. This chain links TRBV15 with TRBJ2-5; D is unresolved. Germline V lookup: CDR1 LNHNV, CDR2 YYDKDF (reference sequence). With 1 base removed from V and 0 bases from J, the gap between germline ends came to 9 bases. The CDR3 length is 15 residues. CDR3 protein: CATSRVWADQETQYF. The CDR3 DNA reads as TGTGCCACCAGCAGAGTTTGGGCAGACCAAGAGACCCAGTACTTC.

This sequence joins TRBV6-4 and TRBJ2-5; TRBD2 agrees at 12 bases. V trimming: 0 bases; J trimming: 5 bases; junction bases outside the gene matches: 1. This CDR3 has 15 amino acids. The V gene's germline CDR1 is MRHNA and CDR2 SNTAGT. CDR3 sequence (DNA): TGTGCCAGCAGTGACTCACTAGCGGGGGGTGAGACCCAGTACTTC. Amino acid sequence: CASSDSLAGGETQYF.

In its sample, this clonotype was seen many times. V is TRBV20-1 and J is TRBJ2-1; 8 nucleotides agree with TRBD2. The CDR3 length is 13 residues. The ends lost 3 bases at V and 8 bases at J; junction bases unmatched: 6. The germline CDR1 and CDR2 sequences are DFQATT and SNEGSKA (reference sequence). The CDR3 DNA follows: TGCAGTGCTAGGGGGACTAGAAGCGATGAGCAGTTCTTC. It yields the protein CSARGTRSDEQFF.

This clonotype has at least ten counts. The rearrangement joins TRBV5-1 to TRBJ1-2; D is unresolved. V lost 5 bases to trimming and J lost 4 bases, with 9 bases between them. The CDR3 spans 12 residues. Germline V lookup: CDR1 SGHRS, CDR2 YFSETQ. CDR3 sequence reads: CASRESLYGYTF. In nucleotides, the CDR3 is TGCGCCAGCAGGGAGAGCCTCTATGGCTACACCTTC.

This clonotype occurred many times. The rearrangement joins TRBV4-2 to TRBJ2-7; D is tentatively TRBD1 or TRBD2 (5 bases each). From germline, CDR1 is LGHNA and CDR2 YNFKEQ. CDR3 length: 16 residues. With 6 bases removed from V and 4 bases from J, the gap between germline ends came to 22 bases. The CDR3: CASSTTGTPYTYEQYF. CDR3 DNA sequence: TGTGCCAGCAGTACGACCGGGACCCCTTATACGTACGAGCAGTACTTC.

This clonotype has at least ten counts. This chain links TRBV10-3 with TRBJ2-5; no definite D call. Trimming shortened V by 0 bases and J by 5 bases, and 16 bases separated the two germline ends. The CDR3 loop spans 16 amino acids. Germline V gene data show CDR1 as ENHRY and CDR2 as SYGVKD. The CDR3 DNA reads TGTGCCATCAGTGAGTCCCTCCGTGGGTCTAGGGAGACCCAGTACTTC. Translating it yields CAISESLRGSRETQYF.